This T cell receptor (beta chain) was recorded in a study of cytomegalovirus exposure and HLA in healthy donors. Study in general: Previous work identified roughly 110 million unique TCR beta sequences from roughly 180 million T cells.

A remark on this clone: Antigen specificity is unknown.

The study ran its PCR with 60 Vbeta and 13 Jbeta primers. The method was immunoSEQ multiplex PCR; TCRdb's version includes in-frame clones alone and lacks a portion of them. The sample shows 150,000 to 200,000 clones, around 82% of them seen only once. The CDR3 totals 15 residues. V gave up 4 bases and J gave up 4 bases; unmatched junction bases: 8. The V gene's germline CDR1 is SGHNT and CDR2 YYREEE (reference sequence). Study conclusions and caveats: In an earlier analysis, in fewer than 700 donors, most V segments appeared productive either ~87% or ~30% of the time.

The origin of this receptor is a middle-aged man in good health and CMV-seronegative. The sample taken for sequencing was PBMCs. This chain joins TRBV5-4 and TRBJ2-1; 7 bases align to TRBD2. The DNA of the CDR3 is TGTGCCAGCAGCAACGAGCGGGGTGGGTACAATGAGCAGTTCTTC. Its protein is CASSNERGGYNEQFF.